Described below is a single TCR beta chain sequence and its context. Other nucleotide sequences in the sample specify the same CDR3. Study processing details: Estimation of nucleated cell counts relied on the amplification of reference gene primers. Only in-frame clones appear in the TCRdb table, and some are missing; sequencing was by immunoSEQ multiplex PCR. The V and J calls and clone size are taken from that table; D and trimming were inferred from the DNA. The sample has under 450,000 clones, less than 90% seen once. Trimming shortened V by 0 bases and J by 5 bases, and 6 bases separated the two germline ends. The length of the CDR3 is 12 residues. Germline-derived CDR1 and CDR2 are GTSNPN and SVGIG (reference sequence). The entry originates in a study of blood T cell repertoires in COVID-19. Whole-study context: PBMCs, B-cell-depleted T cells, or T cells were the source of the cDNA or gDNA that made up the material.

Enrolled during active infection, Seattle patients were then followed longitudinally. Sequencing was performed on peripheral blood. V usage is TRBV30 and J usage is TRBJ2-3; possibly TRBD2 for D (6 bases). This receptor was taken from a woman aged 55-70 years with COVID-19, enrolled during active disease. CDR3 region: CAWSVGGDTQYF. The CDR3 DNA reads as TGTGCCTGGAGTGTGGGGGGAGATACGCAGTATTTT. The whole variable domain, remainder taken from reference TRBV30 and TRBJ2-3, is SQTIHQWPATLVQPVGSPLSLECTVEGTSNPNLYWYRQAAGRGLQLLFYSVGIGQISSEVPQNLSASRPQDRQFILSSKKLLLSDSGFYLCAWSVGGDTQYFGPGTRLTVL.